This is a list of T cell receptor beta chains from one sample in a study of shared clonotypes between healthy human individuals. Profiling relied on immunoSEQ multiplex PCR, and the TCRdb table lists in-frame clones only, not all of them. The sample lists a few million clones; about 94% were seen once. The sample consisted of naive CD8+ T cells from PBMCs. The receptor source for this set is a man between 18 and 35 years old in good health. Some clones in this sample may be carry-over from other donors' samples. Each CDR3 is given with its conserved first and last residue. The order of the fields is D gene, J gene, V gene, clone size, CDR3 DNA, CDR3 protein. D genes are given only for firm matches. The size field is filled for only some rows; it gives once, few, many or a size class.

NA	TRBJ1-1	TRBV27	NA	TGTGCCAGCAGTTTCGGCGGGGGGCCTAACACTGAAGCTTTCTTT	CASSFGGGPNTEAFF
NA	TRBJ2-6	TRBV4-1	once	TGCGCCAGCAGCCAAGATGCACGGTACTCTGGGGCCAACGTCCTGACTTTC	CASSQDARYSGANVLTF
NA	TRBJ1-1	TRBV6-1	NA	TGTGCCAGCGCCGATGGGGTGGCAGGAGCGACTGAAGCTTTCTTT	CASADGVAGATEAFF
TRBD2	TRBJ2-1	TRBV30	NA	TGTGCCTGGTGGGGCCTAGCGGGAGTGGGGAATGAGCAGTTCTTC	CAWWGLAGVGNEQFF
NA	TRBJ1-5	TRBV28	once	TGTGCCAGCAGTTCACGGGGGGAACGCAATCAGCCCCAGCATTTT	CASSSRGERNQPQHF
TRBD1	TRBJ2-2	TRBV27	NA	TGTGCCAGCAGTCCACCCCGAGGACAGGCCGGGCCTGGCGGGGAGCTGTTTTTT	CASSPPRGQAGPGGELFF
NA	TRBJ1-5	TRBV2	NA	TGTGCCAGCAGTGTCTCTCTTAGGGGCAATCAGCCCCAGCATTTT	CASSVSLRGNQPQHF
NA	TRBJ2-5	TRBV14	NA	TGTGCCAGCAGCCAAGGTTGGACAGCCGGGTTGGAGACCCAGTACTTC	CASSQGWTAGLETQYF
NA	TRBJ2-3	TRBV27	NA	TGTGCCAGCAGTTTATTGCATCCGGTGGGCACAGATACGCAGTATTTT	CASSLLHPVGTDTQYF
NA	TRBJ2-1	TRBV6-6	once	TGTGCCAGCAGTTATACCACGGCCAATGAGCAGTTCTTC	CASSYTTANEQFF
TRBD2	TRBJ2-5	TRBV10-3	once	TGTGCCAGGGGCGGGAGGGCCCGGGAGACCCAGTACTTC	CARGGRARETQYF
NA	TRBJ1-5	TRBV7-9	once	TGTGCCAGCAGCATTGGCAGTCACAATCAGCCCCAGCATTTT	CASSIGSHNQPQHF
TRBD1	TRBJ2-7	TRBV6-5	NA	TGTGCCAGCAGTCTAAGGGGGCCTAGTTACGAGCAGTACTTC	CASSLRGPSYEQYF
TRBD2	TRBJ2-5	TRBV2	NA	TGTGCCAGCAGTGAAGCGCTTTTACGGGAGGGGCCGGTATTTGAGACCCAGTACTTC	CASSEALLREGPVFETQYF
TRBD2	TRBJ2-1	TRBV12-5	NA	TGTGCTAGTGGTAGGACTAGCGGGAAAGAAGATGAGCAGTTCTTC	CASGRTSGKEDEQFF
NA	TRBJ2-7	TRBV19	NA	TGTGCCAGTTCCTCCCAACTAGGCACCCGTTACGAGCAGTACTTC	CASSSQLGTRYEQYF
TRBD2	TRBJ2-3	TRBV28	NA	TGTGCCAGCAGTCCTCGTCGACTAGCGGGAGTAGATACGCAGTATTTT	CASSPRRLAGVDTQYF
TRBD2	TRBJ2-1	TRBV19	NA	TGTGCCAGTAGGGAGCGGGAGGGAAACAATGAGCAGTTCTTC	CASREREGNNEQFF
TRBD2	TRBJ2-1	TRBV7-3	NA	TGTGCCAGCAGCTTAGTTAGCGGGAGGAGAGATGAGCAGTTCTTC	CASSLVSGRRDEQFF
NA	TRBJ2-5	TRBV15	NA	TGTGCCACCAGCAGAGATTACCTCATCCAAGAGACCCAGTACTTC	CATSRDYLIQETQYF
NA	TRBJ1-4	TRBV4-1	NA	TGCGCCAGCAGCCAAGTTCCTCGTATTATGGCTAATGAAAAACTGTTTTTT	CASSQVPRIMANEKLFF
TRBD2	TRBJ2-2	TRBV2	NA	TGTGCCAGCAGTGAAAGGGGACTAGCGGGAGCTGGCGGGGAGCTGTTTTTT	CASSERGLAGAGGELFF
TRBD1	TRBJ1-2	TRBV19	NA	TGTGCCAGTAGTCTCTCGCGGACAGGGGGCGCCTATGGCTACACCTTC	CASSLSRTGGAYGYTF
NA	TRBJ1-1	TRBV19	NA	TGTGCCAGTAGAGGAAGGAACACTGAAGCTTTCTTT	CASRGRNTEAFF
NA	TRBJ2-5	TRBV7-2	NA	TGTGCCAGCAGCTTAGCGGCGACAGTCCGGGAGACCCAGTACTTC	CASSLAATVRETQYF
NA	TRBJ2-7	TRBV10-3	NA	TGTGCCACCGCCACGGGGCTAACGGACTACGAGCAGTACTTC	CATATGLTDYEQYF
NA	TRBJ2-3	TRBV11-2	NA	TGTGCCAGCAGCTTACCCCCACCCGCAGGGAACCTAAGCACAGATACGCAGTATTTT	CASSLPPPAGNLSTDTQYF
NA	TRBJ1-1	TRBV10-3	NA	TGTGCCATCGGGGGAGGGTTGAACACTGAAGCTTTCTTT	CAIGGGLNTEAFF
NA	TRBJ1-1	TRBV7-2	NA	TGTGCCAGCAGACACAGGGTTTTGAACACTGAAGCTTTCTTT	CASRHRVLNTEAFF
TRBD1	TRBJ1-1	TRBV7-8	NA	TGTGCCAGCCGAGACAGGGGAAACACTGAAGCTTTCTTT	CASRDRGNTEAFF
TRBD2	TRBJ2-1	TRBV9	NA	TGTGCCAGCGGGACTAACAATGAGCAGTTCTTC	CASGTNNEQFF
NA	TRBJ2-5	TRBV29-1	NA	TGCAGCGTTGATGATGGAGAGACCCAGTACTTC	CSVDDGETQYF
TRBD2	TRBJ2-1	TRBV18	once	TGTGCCAGCTCACCACTTGGACTAGCGGGAGCTAATGAGCAGTTCTTC	CASSPLGLAGANEQFF
NA	TRBJ1-1	TRBV10-3	NA	TGTGCCATCAGTGCAGCGGGTCTAAACACTGAAGCTTTCTTT	CAISAAGLNTEAFF
NA	TRBJ1-4	TRBV5-1	once	TGCGCCAGCAGCCATAAGACGACCGCAGGCGGGACTAATGAAAAACTGTTTTTT	CASSHKTTAGGTNEKLFF
TRBD1	TRBJ1-5	TRBV29-1	NA	TGCAGCGTTCCCGGACAGGGTGATCAGCCCCAGCATTTT	CSVPGQGDQPQHF
TRBD1	TRBJ2-2	TRBV10-1	NA	TGCGCCAGGATCGGACAGGGGTACACCGGGGAGCTGTTTTTT	CARIGQGYTGELFF
NA	TRBJ2-1	TRBV30	NA	TGTGCCTGGACCCAAATAGGGCTCAGGGGAAGGAATGAGCAGTTCTTC	CAWTQIGLRGRNEQFF
NA	TRBJ2-7	TRBV7-9	NA	TGTGCCAGCAGCTTAGACAGGTTCGAGCAGTACTTC	CASSLDRFEQYF
TRBD1	TRBJ1-1	TRBV14	once	TGTGCCAGCAGCCCGAGGACAGGGGCTGCCACTGAAGCTTTCTTT	CASSPRTGAATEAFF
TRBD2	TRBJ2-1	TRBV9	NA	TGTGCCAGCAGCGCCCCTCGGGTGGAGCGGGATAACAATGAGCAGTTCTTC	CASSAPRVERDNNEQFF
NA	TRBJ2-1	TRBV27	NA	TGTGCCACCCTCCGGGACAATTCCAATGAGCAGTTCTTC	CATLRDNSNEQFF
NA	TRBJ2-1	TRBV4-1	NA	TGCGCCAGCAGCCCGACAGGAGTCACTTACAATGAGCAGTTCTTC	CASSPTGVTYNEQFF
TRBD2	TRBJ2-7	TRBV5-1	NA	TGCGCCAGCACCATCAGCGGGAGGGCCGGCTACGAGCAGTACTTC	CASTISGRAGYEQYF
TRBD2	TRBJ2-3	TRBV27	NA	TGTGCCAGCAGTTTACTTCTAGCGGGAGGGGCAGATACGCAGTATTTT	CASSLLLAGGADTQYF
TRBD2	TRBJ2-1	TRBV11-2	NA	TGTGCCACCCTGACGGTAGCGGGAGGGGGTGAGCAGTTCTTC	CATLTVAGGGEQFF